The text below deals with one T cell receptor beta chain. Antigen specificity is unknown. An end of the junction differs from the germline gene, which may be a read error. CDR1 is SNHLY, CDR2 FYNNEI, per germline. The CDR3 totals 13 residues. Libraries were prepared by immunoSEQ multiplex PCR; TCRdb keeps only in-frame clonotypes and omits some of them. The table has about 90,000 clones, about 91% seen once. This sample was taken from a study of T cell responses to AZD1222 COVID-19 vaccine. Whole-study results and caveats: Repertoire sampling occurred only after the peak T cell response. The donors showed a predominance of white British ancestry and of females, with possible underestimation of clonal diversity.

This sequence joins TRBV2 and TRBJ2-5; 8 bases are a match to TRBD2. The specimen was peripheral blood, collected on day 0 of MenACWY control vaccination. The sequence derives from an adult in good health. In DNA, the CDR3 is TGTGCCAGCAGTAAAGCGGGGGAAGAGACCCAGTACTTC. It translates to CASSKAGEETQYF.